This TCR beta chain came from a study of T cell responses to AZD1222 COVID-19 vaccine. Study results and limitations: Variant regions that are unmutated are reportedly the target of nearly half of spike-specific TCRs. Only a handful of AZD1222 recipients, six or seven in all, had baseline seropositivity. Two AZD1222 administrations were followed by greater Spike-specific TCR breadth and depth.

Regarding this clone: The antigen remains undetermined.

The repertoire was sequenced with immunoSEQ multiplex PCR; TCRdb's copy has only in-frame clones and lacks some. This sample has about 120,000 clones; 88% occur once, and the top ten carry less than 4%. The input for sequencing was peripheral blood, taken on day 0 of AZD1222 vaccination. The receptor was isolated from an adult in good health.

CDR3 nucleotide sequence: TGTGCCAGCAGCCTGACAGATACGCAGTATTTT. This encodes CASSLTDTQYF. The gene calls are TRBV6-5 and TRBJ2-3, with unresolved D. The length of the CDR3 is 11 residues. V lost 6 bases to trimming and J lost 3 bases, with 4 bases between them. Germline V gene sequence: CDR1 MNHEY, CDR2 SVGAGI.